A single TCR beta chain is shown here with its context. Original analysis: Amplification of reference gene primers provided the estimated nucleated cell counts. Some clones are missing from TCRdb's copy, which holds only in-frame ones; the method was immunoSEQ multiplex PCR. That table gives V, J and clone size, and the DNA gave D and trimming. The sample consists of about 160,000 clones, around 93% of them appearing once. This record belongs to a study of blood T cell repertoires in COVID-19. Trimming stripped 5 bases from V and 7 bases from J, with 11 bases between. The CDR3 runs 13 residues. Patients of the Seattle cohort, enrolled during active infection, were followed longitudinally.

The specimen was peripheral blood. The receptor's source is a young man with COVID-19, enrolled during active disease. This chain uses TRBV12-3 or TRBV12-4 with TRBJ2-2, with D possibly matching TRBD1 (6 bases). This CDR3 reads CASSPTGIGELFF. The DNA of the CDR3 is TGTGCCAGCAGTCCCACAGGGATCGGGGAGCTGTTTTTT.